This T cell receptor (beta chain) derives from a study of siplizumab effects on memory and regulatory T cells. With regard to this clone: Antigen: not known.

The assay covered around 9.1 x 10^4 TCR templates per sample. Using immunoSEQ multiplex PCR, the repertoire was profiled, and TCRdb retains in-frame clones only, with some absent. The data show under 140,000 clones, with roughly 92% seen just once and roughly 1.4% held by the top ten. Points from the study as a whole: Poor capture below about 10^-5 frequency left most alloreactive clones unmapped to unstimulated subsets. The study found naive T cells seemingly more diverse than memory cells and seemingly major alloresponse contributors.

The receptor comes from a human donor in good health. Sample: CD4+ T cells sorted from blood.

CDR3 in DNA: TGTGCCAGCAGTTACCGGGCTTACGAGCAGTACTTC. The encoded protein is CASSYRAYEQYF. The chain couples TRBV2 to TRBJ2-7; D unresolved. V was trimmed by 5 bases and J by 4 bases, leaving 9 bases between them. There are 12 residues in the CDR3. The germline CDR1 and CDR2 sequences are SNHLY and FYNNEI.